Listed below are T cell receptor beta chains from one sample, sequenced in a study of regulatory and conventional T cells in RAG deficiency. TCRdb's table, derived via immunoSEQ multiplex PCR, lists solely in-frame clones and lacks some. The repertoire holds about 30,000 clones, with 90% to 97% as singletons. These data were also filed under a second study, of regulatory T cells.

The sample comprised CD25- CD4+ T cells sorted from blood. Receptors originate from a human donor in good health. The CDR3 runs from the conserved cysteine through the conserved F or W. The D gene is left open where the match is weak. Some rows have no size entry. The others give once, few or many, or a class for an expanded clone.

d_call j_call clone_size v_call cdr3_aa cdr3_nt
- TRBJ1-6 - TRBV5-6 CASSLGQVYNSPLHF TGTGCCAGCAGCTTGGGACAGGTCTATAATTCACCCCTCCACTTT
TRBD2 TRBJ2-2 - TRBV4-3 CASSPRPSGTYTGELFF TGCGCCAGCAGTCCAAGACCTAGCGGGACATACACCGGGGAGCTGTTTTTT
- TRBJ2-1 - TRBV18 CASSPGGNQDNEQFF TGTGCCAGCTCACCAGGGGGGAATCAAGACAATGAGCAGTTCTTC
- TRBJ1-3 - TRBV5-6 CASSFAGGGNTIYF TGTGCCAGCAGCTTTGCCGGGGGTGGAAACACCATATATTTT
TRBD2 TRBJ2-1 once TRBV5-1 CASTRTSGRSSRNEQFF TGCGCCAGCACCCGGACTAGCGGGAGGAGTTCCCGTAATGAGCAGTTCTTC
- TRBJ1-4 - TRBV30 CAWDSVWGEKLFF TGTGCCTGGGACAGTGTCTGGGGAGAAAAACTGTTTTTT
TRBD2 TRBJ2-1 - TRBV6-1 CASSERPQRGGPDEQFF TGTGCCAGCAGTGAACGACCCCAGCGGGGGGGCCCGGATGAGCAGTTCTTC
TRBD1 TRBJ1-2 - TRBV27 CASRRDRGLNYGYTF TGTGCCAGCAGGCGGGACAGGGGGCTTAACTATGGCTACACCTTC
TRBD1 TRBJ2-2 - TRBV5-4 CASSFDRATTGELFF TGTGCCAGCAGCTTTGACAGGGCTACTACCGGGGAGCTGTTTTTT
- TRBJ2-1 once TRBV4-1 CASGVGGRAEQFF TGCGCCAGCGGGGTAGGGGGTCGGGCTGAGCAGTTCTTC
TRBD1 TRBJ2-2 - TRBV2 CASSRRTGDTGELFF TGTGCCAGCAGCCGGAGGACAGGGGACACCGGGGAGCTGTTTTTT
- TRBJ2-7 - TRBV19 CASSIALGEVYEQYF TGTGCCAGTAGTATAGCTCTCGGGGAAGTCTACGAGCAGTACTTC
- TRBJ1-6 - TRBV9 CASSVGWGVNNSPLHF TGTGCCAGCAGCGTAGGTTGGGGGGTTAATAATTCACCCCTCCACTTT
TRBD1 TRBJ2-3 - TRBV27 CASSGQGLTSTDTQYF TGTGCCAGCAGTGGACAGGGCCTCACTAGCACAGATACGCAGTATTTT
- TRBJ2-3 - TRBV5-4 CASSFRGTDTQYF TGTGCCAGCAGCTTTCGGGGCACAGATACGCAGTATTTT
TRBD1 TRBJ1-2 - TRBV6-5 CASSYSKQGNYGYTF TGTGCCAGCAGTTACTCCAAACAGGGGAACTATGGCTACACCTTC
TRBD2 TRBJ2-1 - TRBV5-4 CASSRSTSGGFYNEQFF TGTGCCAGCAGCAGATCGACTAGCGGGGGGTTTTACAATGAGCAGTTCTTC
- TRBJ2-3 - TRBV6-5 CASRLADFTDTQYF TGTGCCAGCAGGCTAGCTGATTTCACAGATACGCAGTATTTT
- TRBJ2-3 - TRBV4-1 CASSPNGEVHAQYF TGCGCCAGCAGCCCAAACGGGGAAGTTCACGCGCAGTATTTT
TRBD1 TRBJ1-1 - TRBV19 CASSIDLRDRVNTEAFF TGTGCCAGTAGTATAGATCTCCGGGACAGGGTGAACACTGAAGCTTTCTTT
- TRBJ2-6 - TRBV5-8 CASSLEGVNSGANVLTF TGTGCCAGCAGCTTGGAAGGGGTGAACTCTGGGGCCAACGTCCTGACTTTC
TRBD1 TRBJ1-4 - TRBV4-1 CASSQDGQGQGNEKLFF TGCGCCAGCAGCCAAGATGGACAGGGACAGGGGAATGAAAAACTGTTTTTT
TRBD1 TRBJ2-7 - TRBV7-2 CASSLYGQGKSEQYF TGTGCCAGCAGCTTATACGGACAGGGAAAGAGCGAGCAGTACTTC
TRBD1 TRBJ1-1 - TRBV5-1 CASSLQGQRTEAFF TGCGCCAGCAGCCTTCAGGGACAGCGCACTGAAGCTTTCTTT
- TRBJ1-3 once TRBV19 CASSARSGNTIYF TGTGCCAGTAGTGCGCGCTCTGGAAACACCATATATTTT
- TRBJ2-7 - TRBV5-1 CASSPRAGISYEQYF TGCGCCAGCAGCCCCAGGGCGGGGATATCCTACGAGCAGTACTTC
- TRBJ1-1 - TRBV5-8 CASSFQGNTEAFF TGTGCCAGCAGCTTTCAGGGTAACACTGAAGCTTTCTTT
- TRBJ1-1 - TRBV7-2 CASSPEILANTEAFF TGTGCCAGCAGCCCGGAGATACTGGCAAACACTGAAGCTTTCTTT
- TRBJ1-3 once TRBV6-1 CASSSPGRSNTIYF TGTGCCAGCAGTTCTCCAGGCAGGTCGAACACCATATATTTT
TRBD1 TRBJ1-6 - TRBV7-2 CASSLMLGQGHSPLHF TGTGCCAGCAGCCTGATGCTCGGACAGGGACATTCACCCCTCCACTTT
- TRBJ2-3 - TRBV7-8 CASSSPRPAGPFRADTQYF TGTGCCAGCAGCTCCCCAAGACCGGCGGGCCCCTTTCGGGCAGATACGCAGTATTTT
- TRBJ1-1 - TRBV15 CATSPRDVGPRKTFF TGTGCCACCAGCCCCAGGGATGTGGGGCCCCGGAAAACTTTCTTT
- TRBJ1-2 - TRBV11-2 CASSLSGDGYTF TGTGCCAGCAGCCTCTCGGGAGACGGCTACACCTTC
TRBD1 TRBJ1-1 - TRBV6-5 CASRRQGWITEAFF TGTGCCAGCAGGCGACAGGGGTGGATCACTGAAGCTTTCTTT
- TRBJ2-4 - TRBV30 CAWSGSVASAKNIQYF TGTGCCTGGAGTGGTTCGGTTGCCTCAGCCAAAAACATTCAGTACTTC
- TRBJ2-3 - TRBV2 CASSELLSTDTQYF TGTGCCAGCAGTGAACTCTTAAGCACAGATACGCAGTATTTT
- TRBJ2-1 - TRBV25-1 CASSSTGSSYNEQFF TGTGCCAGCAGCTCCACAGGGAGCTCCTACAATGAGCAGTTCTTC
TRBD2 TRBJ2-3 - TRBV4-2 CASSPPTSGSLRDTQYF TGTGCCAGCAGCCCACCGACTAGCGGGAGCTTAAGGGATACGCAGTATTTT
TRBD2 TRBJ2-1 once TRBV7-9 CASSSTGTSGRIYNEQFF TGTGCCAGCAGCTCGACCGGGACTAGCGGGAGGATCTACAATGAGCAGTTCTTC
TRBD1 TRBJ1-2 once TRBV4-1 CASSPGEGTGHYGYTF TGCGCCAGCAGCCCCGGGGAGGGGACAGGACACTATGGCTACACCTTC
- TRBJ1-1 - TRBV11-2 CASSARKQGNTEAFF TGTGCCAGCAGCGCCCGAAAACAGGGAAACACTGAAGCTTTCTTT
- TRBJ1-2 - TRBV19 CASSIEEGLGGYTF TGTGCCAGTAGTATAGAGGAGGGACTGGGTGGCTACACCTTC
- TRBJ1-1 - TRBV7-6 CASSLGSDRNTEAFF TGTGCCAGCAGCTTAGGGTCGGACAGAAACACTGAAGCTTTCTTT
TRBD2 TRBJ2-7 - TRBV30 CAWSGPSGLSYEQYF TGTGCCTGGAGTGGACCTAGCGGGCTTTCCTACGAGCAGTACTTC
- TRBJ1-2 - TRBV6-5 CASSYSTGLDYGYTF TGTGCCAGCAGTTACTCAACAGGGCTCGACTATGGCTACACCTTC
- TRBJ2-7 - TRBV7-3 CASSSQGGNYEQYF TGTGCCAGCAGCTCACAGGGGGGGAACTACGAGCAGTACTTC
TRBD2 TRBJ2-1 - TRBV6-4 CASSNELAGALVGSNEQFF TGTGCCAGCAGTAACGAGTTAGCGGGGGCGCTTGTCGGGTCCAATGAGCAGTTCTTC
- TRBJ1-3 few TRBV19 CASVAGGTRNTIYF TGTGCCAGTGTCGCCGGGGGAACGCGAAACACCATATATTTT
- TRBJ2-7 once TRBV6-5 CASRATESSYEQYF TGTGCCAGCAGGGCCACGGAGAGCTCCTACGAGCAGTACTTC